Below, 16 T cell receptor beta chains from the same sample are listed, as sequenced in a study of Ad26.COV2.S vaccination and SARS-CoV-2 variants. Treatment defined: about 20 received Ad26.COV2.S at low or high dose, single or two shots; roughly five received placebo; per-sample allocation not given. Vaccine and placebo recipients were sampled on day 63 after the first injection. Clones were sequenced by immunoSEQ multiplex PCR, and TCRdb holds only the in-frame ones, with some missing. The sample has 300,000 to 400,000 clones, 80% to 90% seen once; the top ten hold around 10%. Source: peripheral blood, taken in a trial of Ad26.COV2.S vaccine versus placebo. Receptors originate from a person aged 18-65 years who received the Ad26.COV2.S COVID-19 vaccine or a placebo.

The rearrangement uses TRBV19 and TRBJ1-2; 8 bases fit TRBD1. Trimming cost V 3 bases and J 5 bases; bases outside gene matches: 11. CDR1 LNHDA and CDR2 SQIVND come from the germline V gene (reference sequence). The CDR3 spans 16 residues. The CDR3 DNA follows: TGTGCCAGTAGTATTATTGCGCCAGGGGGCAAGTATGGCTACACCTTC. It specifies CASSIIAPGGKYGYTF.

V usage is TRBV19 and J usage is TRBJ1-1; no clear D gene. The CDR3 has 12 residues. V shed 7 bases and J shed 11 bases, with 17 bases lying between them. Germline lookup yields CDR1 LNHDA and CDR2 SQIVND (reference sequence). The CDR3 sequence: CASNSMGVLAFF. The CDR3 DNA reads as TGTGCCAGTAACTCAATGGGCGTGTTGGCTTTCTTT.

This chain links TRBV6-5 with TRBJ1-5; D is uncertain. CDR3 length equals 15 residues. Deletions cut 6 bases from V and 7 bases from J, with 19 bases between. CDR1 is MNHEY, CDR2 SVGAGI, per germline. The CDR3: CASSHARGRGQPQHF. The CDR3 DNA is TGTGCCAGCAGCCACGCTCGGGGTCGGGGACAGCCCCAGCATTTT.

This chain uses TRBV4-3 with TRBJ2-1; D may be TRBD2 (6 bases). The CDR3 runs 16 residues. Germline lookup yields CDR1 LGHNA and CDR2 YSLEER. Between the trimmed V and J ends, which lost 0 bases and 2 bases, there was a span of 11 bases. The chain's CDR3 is CASSQDDGRPYNEQFF. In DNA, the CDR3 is TGCGCCAGCAGCCAAGATGACGGGAGACCCTACAATGAGCAGTTCTTC.

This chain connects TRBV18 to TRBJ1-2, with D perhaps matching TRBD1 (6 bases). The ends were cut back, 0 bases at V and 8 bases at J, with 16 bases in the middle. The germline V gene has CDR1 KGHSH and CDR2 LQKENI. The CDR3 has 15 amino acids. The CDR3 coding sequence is TGTGCCAGCTCACCACCGATGGGGGGGGGCTCCGGCTACACCTTC. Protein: CASSPPMGGGSGYTF.

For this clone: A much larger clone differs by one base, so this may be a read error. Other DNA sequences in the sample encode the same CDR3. CDR3 bases: TGTGCCAGCAGCTTAGAGGGGAACACTGAAGCTTTCTTT. Amino acids: CASSLEGNTEAFF. This chain uses TRBV7-2 with TRBJ1-1; D is uncertain. The V end was cut by 1 base, the J end by 1 base, with 4 bases between. Germline V gene data show CDR1 as SGHTA and CDR2 as FQGNSA. The CDR3 extends over 13 amino acids.

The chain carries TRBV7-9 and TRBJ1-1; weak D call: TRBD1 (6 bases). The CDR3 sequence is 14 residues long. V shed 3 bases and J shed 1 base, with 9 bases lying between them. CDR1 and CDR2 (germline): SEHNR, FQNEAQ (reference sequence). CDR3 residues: CASSFGGANTEAFF. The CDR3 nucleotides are TGTGCCAGCAGCTTCGGGGGGGCGAACACTGAAGCTTTCTTT.

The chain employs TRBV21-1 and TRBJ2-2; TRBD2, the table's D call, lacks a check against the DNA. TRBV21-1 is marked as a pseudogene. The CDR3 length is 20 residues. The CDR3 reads CASSLKRAVIYGANTGELFF. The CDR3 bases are TGTGCCAGCAGCCTGAAGAGGGCCGTCATCTATGGCGCGAACACCGGGGAGCTGTTTTTT.

The CDR3 loop reads CASSYRSDRAYEQYF. DNA of the CDR3: TGTGCCAGCAGTTACCGAAGTGACAGAGCCTACGAGCAGTACTTC. The genes are TRBV6-5 and TRBJ2-7; weak D call: TRBD1 (5 bases). This CDR3 has 15 amino acids. From germline, CDR1 is MNHEY and CDR2 SVGAGI. V was trimmed by 2 bases and J by 2 bases, leaving 13 bases between them.

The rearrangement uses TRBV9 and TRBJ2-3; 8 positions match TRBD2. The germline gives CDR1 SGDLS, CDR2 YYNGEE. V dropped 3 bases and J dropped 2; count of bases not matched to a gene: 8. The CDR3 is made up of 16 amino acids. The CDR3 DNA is TGTGCCAGCAGCGCACTAACTAGCGGAACCACAGATACGCAGTATTTT. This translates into CASSALTSGTTDTQYF.

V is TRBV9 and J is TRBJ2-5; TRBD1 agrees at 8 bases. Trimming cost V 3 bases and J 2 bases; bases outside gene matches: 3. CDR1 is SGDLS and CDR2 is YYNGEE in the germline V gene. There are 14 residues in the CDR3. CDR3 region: CASSAGQGQETQYF. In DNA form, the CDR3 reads TGTGCCAGCAGCGCAGGACAGGGACAAGAGACCCAGTACTTC.

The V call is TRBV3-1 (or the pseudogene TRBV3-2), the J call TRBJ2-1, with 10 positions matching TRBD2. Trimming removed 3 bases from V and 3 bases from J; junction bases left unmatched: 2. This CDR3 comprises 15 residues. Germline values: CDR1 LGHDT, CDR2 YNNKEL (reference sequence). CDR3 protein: CASSHSGGHYNEQFF. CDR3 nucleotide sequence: TGTGCCAGCAGCCATAGCGGGGGGCACTACAATGAGCAGTTCTTC.

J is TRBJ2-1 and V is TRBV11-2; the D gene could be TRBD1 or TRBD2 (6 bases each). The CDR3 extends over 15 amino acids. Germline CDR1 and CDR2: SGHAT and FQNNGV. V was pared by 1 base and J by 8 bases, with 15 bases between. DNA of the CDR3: TGTGCCAGCAGCTTAGGAGGGGGGTCGGTCGATGAGCAGTTCTTC. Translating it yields CASSLGGGSVDEQFF.

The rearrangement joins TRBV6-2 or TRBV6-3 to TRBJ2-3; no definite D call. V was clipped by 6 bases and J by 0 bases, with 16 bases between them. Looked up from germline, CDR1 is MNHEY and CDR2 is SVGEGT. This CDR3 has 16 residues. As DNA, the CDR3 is TGTGCCAGCAGCCGAAGGACGGGCACTAGCACAGATACGCAGTATTTT. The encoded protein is CASSRRTGTSTDTQYF.

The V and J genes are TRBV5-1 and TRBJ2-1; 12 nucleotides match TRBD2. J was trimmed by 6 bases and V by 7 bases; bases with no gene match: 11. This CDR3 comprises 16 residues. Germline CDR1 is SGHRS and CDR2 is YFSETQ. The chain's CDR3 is CASSSRGLAGSNEQFF. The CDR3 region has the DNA TGCGCCAGCTCTTCGCGAGGACTAGCGGGATCCAATGAGCAGTTCTTC.

In nucleotides, the CDR3 is TGTGCCAGCAGTTTCAGGGTAGACACTGAAGCTTTCTTT. Encoded protein: CASSFRVDTEAFF. The chain recombines TRBV12-3 or TRBV12-4 with TRBJ1-1, with TRBD1 as a possible D gene (5 bases). Trimming removed 3 bases at V and 3 bases at J, with 8 bases between. The CDR3 consists of 13 residues.